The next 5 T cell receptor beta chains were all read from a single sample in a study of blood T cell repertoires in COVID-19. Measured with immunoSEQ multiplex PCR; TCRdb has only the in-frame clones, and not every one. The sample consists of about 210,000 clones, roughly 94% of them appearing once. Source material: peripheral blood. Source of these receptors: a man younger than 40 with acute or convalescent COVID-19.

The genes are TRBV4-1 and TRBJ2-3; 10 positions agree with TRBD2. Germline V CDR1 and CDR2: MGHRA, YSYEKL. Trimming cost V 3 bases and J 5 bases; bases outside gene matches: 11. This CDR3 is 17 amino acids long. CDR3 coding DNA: TGCGCCAGCAGCCAGGACACCCTAGCGGGGGAGAGAGATACGCAGTATTTT. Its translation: CASSQDTLAGERDTQYF.

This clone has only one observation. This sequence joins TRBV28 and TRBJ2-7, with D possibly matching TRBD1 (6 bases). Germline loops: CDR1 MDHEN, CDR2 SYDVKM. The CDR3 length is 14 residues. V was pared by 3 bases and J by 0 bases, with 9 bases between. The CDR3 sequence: CASSFTGPSYEQYF. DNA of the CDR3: TGTGCCAGCAGTTTTACAGGGCCCTCCTACGAGCAGTACTTC. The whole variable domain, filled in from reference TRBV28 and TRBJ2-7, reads DVKVTQSSRYLVKRTGEKVFLECVQDMDHENMFWYRQDPGLGLRLIYFSYDVKMKEKGDIPEGYSVSREKKERFSLILESASTNQTSMYLCASSFTGPSYEQYFGPGTRLTVT.

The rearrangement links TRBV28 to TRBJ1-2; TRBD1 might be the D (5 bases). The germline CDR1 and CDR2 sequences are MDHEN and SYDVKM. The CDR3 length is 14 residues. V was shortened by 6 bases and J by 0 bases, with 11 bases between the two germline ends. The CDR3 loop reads CASRSGGANYGYTF. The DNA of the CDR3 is TGTGCCAGCAGGTCCGGGGGAGCTAACTATGGCTACACCTTC.

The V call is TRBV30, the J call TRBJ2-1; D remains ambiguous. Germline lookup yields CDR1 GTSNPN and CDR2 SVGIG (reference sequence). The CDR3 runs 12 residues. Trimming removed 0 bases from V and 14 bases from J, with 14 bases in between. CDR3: CAWSVPRGSEFF. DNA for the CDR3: TGTGCCTGGAGTGTACCCCGAGGATCGGAGTTCTTC.

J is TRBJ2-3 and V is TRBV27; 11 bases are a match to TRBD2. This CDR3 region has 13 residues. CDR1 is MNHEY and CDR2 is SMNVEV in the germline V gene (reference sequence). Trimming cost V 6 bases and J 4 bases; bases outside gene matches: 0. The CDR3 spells CASRGLAADTQYF. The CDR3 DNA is TGTGCCAGCAGGGGACTAGCGGCAGATACGCAGTATTTT.